This TCR beta chain was retrieved from a study of cytomegalovirus exposure and HLA in healthy donors (dated by TCRdb to the late 2010s). With regard to the full study: An earlier analysis of fewer than 750 of the donors reported about 260 Gb of sequence data and roughly 120 million unique TCR beta sequences obtained from about 200 million T cells. To study patterns of TCR occurrence, a later analysis re-analyzed previously published TCR beta repertoires from just over 650 donors and added high-resolution HLA genotyping. The study profiled the T cell repertoires of about 720 subjects by immunosequencing and related them to cytomegalovirus serostatus. Across 398 genotyped donors of the cohort, an average of about 240,000 unique TCR beta nucleotide sequences per donor were sequenced, and roughly 20% of those sequences were non-productive. The study was designed to test whether signatures of past pathogen exposure could be identified by cataloging public T cell receptors. Besides the first cohort of 550 to 750 subjects, a separate validation cohort made up of 120 different subjects was used. Donor age, sex, ethnicity and CMV serostatus were compiled together with the repertoire data. Every repertoire in the discovery cohort had been generated on one and the same sequencing platform. A later genetic analysis used genome-wide SNP genotypes for about three fifths of the 666 donors, treating that subset as a discovery cohort. Roughly 5 DR-DQ haplotypes were treated as single units for association and clustering because of strong linkage in the cohort. To predict cytomegalovirus infection status, the study combined high-throughput TCR immunosequencing, statistical association of individual TCRs with disease status, and machine learning. About 280 gigabases of sequencing data and approximately 92 million unique TCR sequences made up an early release that covered 640 HLA-typed donors. Of the roughly 400 genotyped donors, 80% to 90% were placed in the genetic ancestry cluster associated with self-reported Caucasian donors. Rather than using new phenotypic data, the later analysis identified candidate immune exposures from TCR beta sequences and from how often those sequences occurred across donors. Typing coverage differed by locus: A, B, C, DRB1 and DQB1 were typed in roughly 629-630 donors, DQA1 in around 500, DPA1 in 600 to 610, and DPB1 in 400 to 480. Both class I and class II loci were covered by HLA typing, at four-digit resolution. To decide whether each TCR beta V gene segment behaved as functional or pseudogenic, an earlier analysis of some 540 of the donors relied on high-throughput TCR beta sequencing.

What the study reported, not specific to this receptor: The cohort was sequenced for TCR beta chains only, and without alpha or paired-chain data the features that could be detected were limited. In a later analysis, TCR association rates were found to vary across HLA loci, with the most associated TCRs seen for DRB1 alleles and the fewest for HLA-C alleles. The authors suggested that the approach could potentially be extended to other disease states and immunological phenotypes. According to a later analysis, most CMV-associated TCR beta chains appeared to be HLA-restricted, and the HLA associations seemed to be driven largely by CMV exposure. The sequencing pipeline was judged likely to have produced a cluster of highly shared sequence variants as a technical artifact. Correlated functional status among segregating V segments might reflect linkage disequilibrium, but an unknown experimental factor could not be ruled out. A further reported finding was that TCR beta sequences accurately predicted the HLA-A and HLA-B alleles for most subjects in the first cohort. An association between a missense DCLRE1C variant and V-gene and J-gene trimming of TCR beta chains was found in a later genetic analysis and replicated in an independent cohort. Most TCR sequences were seen in very few donors, while some public TCRs were found in many individuals. Because HLA typing was unavailable for some donors at each locus, only the typed subset was used in association tests. Several of the top co-occurrence clusters appeared to be linked to parvovirus B19, influenza, CMV and Epstein-Barr virus, according to a later analysis. Because counts were too low, seventeen rarely observed V segments, including chromosome 9 orphons, were excluded from the earlier analysis of several hundred of the donors. Strong co-occurrence of HLA alleles, especially DR and DQ, made assigning TCR associations to individual alleles difficult. In the study, about 150 TCR beta chains were listed as associated with cytomegalovirus. Sequencing depth was assumed to be roughly uniform across donors in the presence/absence analyses, though that assumption may not hold. Compared with the roughly 720-donor mean, donors in an Asian-associated ancestry cluster had fewer N-insertions in productive TCRs, according to a later genetic analysis. CMV serostatus was the only immune exposure information available for the cohort. The classifier was reported to diagnose cytomegalovirus status with high specificity and sensitivity in both the original cohort and the validation cohort. In an earlier analysis of around 500 of the donors, most TCR beta V segments appeared in productive rearrangements about 90% or about 30% of the time, broadly matching IMGT annotations. Some IMGT-functional V segments, including TRBV6-2 and TRBV6-3, could not be distinguished by the 87-base-pair reads and were therefore excluded. In a later analysis, HLA-associated TCR beta chains were found to be more clonally expanded and to have lower generation probabilities than equally common non-associated chains. A few of the identified cytomegalovirus-associated TCR beta chains were confirmed in vitro to be specific for cytomegalovirus antigens. At a false discovery rate of 0.05, a later analysis linked 16,000 or so TCR beta sequences to specific HLA alleles.

As concerns this clone: There is no known antigen for this receptor. Within one base of it there is no much larger clone, and no base qualities were kept.

The library was built by means of the immunoSEQ multiplex PCR assay. A mixture of 60 forward primers for TCR Vbeta segments and 13 reverse primers for TCR Jbeta segments was used in the multiplex PCR. Amplification of the CDR3 region of rearranged TCR beta genes was performed with a multiplex PCR assay on genomic DNA. The Illumina HiSeq System was used to sequence the amplified TCR beta libraries as 87-base-pair reads. The authors processed their data as follows. A later analysis counted approximately 84 million unique TCR beta chains across the 666 repertoires, and roughly 9.9 million of these chains were shared by at least two donors. A nearest-neighbor algorithm error-corrected the raw reads and collapsed the reads into unique sequences, merging closely related sequences to remove PCR and sequencing errors. To assign V, D and J gene segments, CDR3 sequences were aligned to IMGT reference sequences. For a sequence to be retained, a match of at least six nucleotides was required to both a V gene segment and a J gene segment. A rearrangement counted as productive if the CDR3 had no stop codons and remained in frame with V and J, and every other rearrangement counted as non-productive. Following IMGT convention, CDR3 was defined as the stretch from the second conserved V-encoded cysteine to the conserved J-encoded phenylalanine. The earlier analysis of roughly 590 of the donors excluded any sequence lacking an unambiguous match to a single V gene segment. In an earlier analysis of about 590 of the donors, a V segment was called functional when productive rearrangements were above 56.7%, and segregating when the standard deviation between donors exceeded 5%. A statistical classification framework was built to diagnose cytomegalovirus status from the catalog of TCR beta chain sequences. In a later analysis, V and J genes were assigned by comparing TCR nucleotide sequences against IMGT/GENE-DB human TR gene sequences. In a later analysis, CDR3 sequences and most-parsimonious VDJ recombination scenarios were assigned using the TCRdist pipeline. In a later analysis, each TCR beta chain was defined by its CDR3 amino acid sequence together with its V-gene family, and reads without a unique V-gene family were excluded. To address suspected cross-contamination and a sequencing artifact, a later analysis removed around 600 highly shared, low-generation-probability nucleotide sequences. A later analysis calculated a clonal expansion index for each public chain from normalized within-repertoire ranks of inferred template counts. Generation probabilities in a later analysis came from a VDJ recombination model fitted to out-of-frame rearrangements, and those results were checked against IGoR. A later analysis scored TCR-TCR, TCR-HLA and TCR-CMV co-occurrence with hypergeometric tests, applying a repertoire-size bias correction to TCR pairs. To estimate false discovery rates, a later analysis permuted the HLA or CMV assignments 20 times. In a later analysis, co-occurring TCRs were grouped using DBSCAN, and TCRdist sequence similarity was added for clustering within HLA-allele-positive subsets. Repertoires with fewer than 30,000 or more than 120,000 public chains, plus five repertoires with anomalous nucleotide sharing, were excluded from co-occurrence clustering. Imported from immuneACCESS, the table was reduced by TCRdb to in-frame sequences with V and J called. These copies leave out some clones; in studies compared against another copy, an unresolved V gene accounts for under half, and the cause of the remainder is not known. The D gene and trimming were derived from the DNA, and the V and J assignments and clone size from that table. For this sample there are 150,000 to 200,000 clones; around two thirds appear just once. Around 9.3% of the sample rests with the top ten.

The cohort comprised some 700 healthy bone marrow donors. All cohort members were sampled while nominally healthy, although unrecorded immune exposures were likely present. The donor was CMV seropositive and was included in the group of 250 to 300 seropositive cohort members. A peripheral blood sample was provided by each donor, and peripheral blood mononuclear cells were used for TCR beta sequencing. Genomic DNA extraction from the blood cell samples was performed with the Qiagen DNeasy Blood Extraction Kit. From cysteine to phenylalanine, the CDR3 is 15 amino acids long. The retained sequence is limited to the CDR3, 45 bases, with the frame set at the first base. Based on the germline V gene (reference sequence), the CDR1 and CDR2 sequences are MNHEY and SMNVEV. The germline V end is reduced by 7 bases and the J end by 7 bases; junction bases left unmatched: 9.

This clonotype was obtained from a man under 40 in good health and CMV-seropositive. This chain is built from TRBV27 and TRBJ1-6, with TRBD1 identical over 8 junction bases. Sequencing input: PBMCs. The bases read TGTGCCAGCATGGGGCAGGGGGCTTGGAATTCACCCCTCCACTTT. This gives the protein CASMGQGAWNSPLHF.